The present T cell receptor (beta chain) was sequenced within a study of OX40 agonist ivuxolimab in advanced cancers. Overall study context: The diagnoses of dose-escalation patients were hepatocellular carcinoma, melanoma, renal cell or head and neck cancer.

Sequencing was performed with immunoSEQ multiplex PCR; in TCRdb, only in-frame clones are kept and a portion is missing. Of over 8,500 clones in the sample, roughly nine tenths were seen once. This clone has more than one count but fewer than ten. Its antigen is unidentified. Findings of the study overall: Certain nonresponders additionally had low normalized T-cell clonal expansion. Antigens targeted by the expanded peripheral T cells were not determined. Clones of CD4+ and CD8+ blood T cells grew by week 6 at doses of 0.1 to 3.0 mg/kg.

This material consisted of CD4+ or CD8+ T cells sorted from blood, taken in a trial of the OX40 agonist ivuxolimab. The clonotype originates from an adult with an advanced solid tumor such as melanoma, head and neck, liver or kidney cancer.

The CDR3 nucleotides are TGCGCCAGCAGCCTGGACAGGGGCCCAGGGAACACTGAAGCTTTCTTT. Its translation is CASSLDRGPGNTEAFF. V is TRBV5-1 and J is TRBJ1-1, with TRBD1 matching over 9 bases. The CDR3 contains 16 residues. From germline, CDR1 is SGHRS and CDR2 YFSETQ. Germline trimming cut 4 bases from V and 1 base from J; bases unmatched to any gene: 8. Combining the CDR3 with reference TRBV5-1 and TRBJ1-1 gives the whole variable domain KAGVTQTPRYLIKTRGQQVTLSCSPISGHRSVSWYQQTPGQGLQFLFEYFSETQRNKGNFPGRFSGRQFSNSRSEMNVSTLELGDSALYLCASSLDRGPGNTEAFFGQGTRLTVV.